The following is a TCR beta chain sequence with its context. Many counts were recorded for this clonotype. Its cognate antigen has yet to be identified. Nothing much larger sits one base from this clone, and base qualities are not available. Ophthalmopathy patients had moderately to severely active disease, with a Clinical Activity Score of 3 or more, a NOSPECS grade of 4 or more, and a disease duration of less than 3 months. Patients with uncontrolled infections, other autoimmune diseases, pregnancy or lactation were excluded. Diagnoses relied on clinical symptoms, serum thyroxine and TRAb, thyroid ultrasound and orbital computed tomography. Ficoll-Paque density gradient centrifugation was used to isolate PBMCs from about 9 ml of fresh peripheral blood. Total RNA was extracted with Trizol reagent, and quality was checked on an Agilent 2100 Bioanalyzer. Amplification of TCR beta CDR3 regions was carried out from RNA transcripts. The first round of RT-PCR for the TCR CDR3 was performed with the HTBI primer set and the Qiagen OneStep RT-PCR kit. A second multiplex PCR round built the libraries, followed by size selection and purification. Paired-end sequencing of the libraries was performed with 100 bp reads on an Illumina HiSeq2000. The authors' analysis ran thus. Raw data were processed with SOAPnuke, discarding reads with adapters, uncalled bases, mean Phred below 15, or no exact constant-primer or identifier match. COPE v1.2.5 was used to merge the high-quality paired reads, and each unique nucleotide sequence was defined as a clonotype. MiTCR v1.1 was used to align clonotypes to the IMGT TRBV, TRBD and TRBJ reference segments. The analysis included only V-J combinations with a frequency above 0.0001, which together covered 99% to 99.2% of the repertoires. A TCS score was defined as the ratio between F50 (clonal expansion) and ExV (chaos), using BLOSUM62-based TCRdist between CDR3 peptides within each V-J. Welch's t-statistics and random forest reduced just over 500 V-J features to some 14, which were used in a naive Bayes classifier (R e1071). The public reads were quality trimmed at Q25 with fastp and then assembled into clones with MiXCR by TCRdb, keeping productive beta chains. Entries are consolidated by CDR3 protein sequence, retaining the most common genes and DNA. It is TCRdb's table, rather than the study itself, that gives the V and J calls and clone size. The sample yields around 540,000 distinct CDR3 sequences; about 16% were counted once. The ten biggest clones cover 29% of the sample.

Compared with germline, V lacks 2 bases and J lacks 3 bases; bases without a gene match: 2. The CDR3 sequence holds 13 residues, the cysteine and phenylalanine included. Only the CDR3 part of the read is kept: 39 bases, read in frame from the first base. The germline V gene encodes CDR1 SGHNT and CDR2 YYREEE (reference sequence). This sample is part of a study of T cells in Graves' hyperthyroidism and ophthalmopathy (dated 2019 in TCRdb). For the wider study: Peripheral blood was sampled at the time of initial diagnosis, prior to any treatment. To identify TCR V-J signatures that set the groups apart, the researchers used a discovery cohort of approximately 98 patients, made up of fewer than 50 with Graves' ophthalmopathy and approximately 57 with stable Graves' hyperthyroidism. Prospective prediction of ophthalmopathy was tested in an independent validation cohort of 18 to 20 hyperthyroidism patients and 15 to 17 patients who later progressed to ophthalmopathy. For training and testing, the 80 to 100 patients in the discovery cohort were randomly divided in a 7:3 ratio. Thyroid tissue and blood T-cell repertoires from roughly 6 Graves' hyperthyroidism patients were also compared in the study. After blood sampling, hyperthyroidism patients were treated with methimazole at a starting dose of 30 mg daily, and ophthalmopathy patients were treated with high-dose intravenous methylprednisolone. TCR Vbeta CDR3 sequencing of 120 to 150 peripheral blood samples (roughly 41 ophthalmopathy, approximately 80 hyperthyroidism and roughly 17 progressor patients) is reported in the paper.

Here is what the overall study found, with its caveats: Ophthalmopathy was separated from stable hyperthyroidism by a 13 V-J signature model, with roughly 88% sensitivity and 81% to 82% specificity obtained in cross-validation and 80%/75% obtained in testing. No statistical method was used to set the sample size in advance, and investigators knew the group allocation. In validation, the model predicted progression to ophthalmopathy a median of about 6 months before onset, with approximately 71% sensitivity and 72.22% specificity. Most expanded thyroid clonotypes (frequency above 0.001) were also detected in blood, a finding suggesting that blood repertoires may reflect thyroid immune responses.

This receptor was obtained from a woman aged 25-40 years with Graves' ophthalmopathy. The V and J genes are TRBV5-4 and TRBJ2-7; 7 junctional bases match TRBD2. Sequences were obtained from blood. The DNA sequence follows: TGTGCCAGCAGCTTCCAGCGGGACTACGAGCAGTACTTC. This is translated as CASSFQRDYEQYF. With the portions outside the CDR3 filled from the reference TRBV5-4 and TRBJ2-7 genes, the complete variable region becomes ETGVTQSPTHLIKTRGQQVTLRCSSQSGHNTVSWYQQALGQGPQFIFQYYREEENGRGNFPPRFSGLQFPNYSSELNVNALELDDSALYLCASSFQRDYEQYFGPGTRLTVT.